The 21 T cell receptor beta chains below come from one sample, sequenced in a study of vaccination and CD4 T cells after COVID-19. Antigens for these TCRs are unknown. Researchers used the Oncomine TCR Beta short-read assay to sequence DNA from cultured CD4+ T cells. TCRdb reprocessed the PCR reads with MiXCR, giving one entry per CDR3 protein. The sample consists of about 25,000 distinct CDR3 sequences, around 49% of them appearing once. Treatment in this sample: approximately 10-day PBMC culture with coronavirus spike peptide pools or control peptides (ViraFEST assay). The sequencing sample was made of CD4+ T cells from blood, cultured in vitro. These TCRs come from a human donor who had recovered from COVID-19.

The chain is built from TRBV6-5 and TRBJ1-2; TRBD1 agrees at 7 bases. The J segment lost 5 bases and the V segment lost 2 bases, leaving 11 bases of the junction unmatched. CDR1 is MNHEY and CDR2 is SVGAGI in the germline V gene. The CDR3 covers 16 residues. DNA of the CDR3: TGTGCCAGCAGTTACCAGGGGGGGGGCGGAGCTTATGGCTACACCTTC. Protein product: CASSYQGGGGAYGYTF.

V gene TRBV6-4 combines with J gene TRBJ2-5, with D maybe TRBD1 (6 bases). Looked up from germline, CDR1 is MRHNA and CDR2 is SNTAGT. V was cut by 7 bases and J by 2 bases, with 26 bases left in between. The CDR3 consists of 18 residues. The CDR3 sequence: CASTHKRWGTNGQETQYF. The CDR3 bases are TGTGCCAGCACCCACAAGCGTTGGGGGACAAACGGACAAGAGACCCAGTACTTC.

This clonotype was seen more than once but under ten times. The DNA of the CDR3 is TGTGCCAGCATCTGCCGGGACAGAGTCCTCTACGAGCAGTACTTC. Its translation is CASICRDRVLYEQYF. The chain carries TRBV6-1 and TRBJ2-7, with 7 nucleotides matching TRBD1. Germline CDR1 is MNHNS and CDR2 is SASEGT. The V gene end was trimmed by 7 bases and the J gene end by 3 bases; junction bases not matched to a gene: 12. The CDR3 covers 15 residues.

This clonotype was seen more than once but under ten times. This chain links TRBV7-2 with TRBJ2-4, with 10 bases lining up with TRBD2. With 5 bases clipped from V and 2 bases from J, the junction kept 15 bases outside the gene matches. This CDR3 has 19 amino acids. CDR1 is SGHTA and CDR2 is FQGNSA in the germline V gene. CDR3 sequence: CASSPPSRVAGGPKNIQYF. In DNA, the CDR3 is TGTGCCAGCAGCCCCCCTAGTAGGGTAGCGGGAGGTCCCAAAAACATTCAGTACTTC. The full variable domain, rest sourced from reference TRBV7-2 and TRBJ2-4, is GAGVSQSPSNKVTEKGKDVELRCDPISGHTALYWYRQSLGQGLEFLIYFQGNSAPDKSGLPSDRFSAERTGGSVSTLTIQRTQQEDSAVYLCASSPPSRVAGGPKNIQYFGAGTRLSVL.

CDR3 protein: CASRRSNQPQHF. The DNA of the CDR3 is TGTGCCAGCCGCCGGAGCAATCAGCCCCAGCATTTT. This chain links TRBV2 with TRBJ1-5; no firm D call. The CDR3 sequence is 12 residues long. The V and J ends lost 8 bases and 1 base respectively, with 6 bases between them. The germline V gene encodes CDR1 SNHLY and CDR2 FYNNEI.

The chain's CDR3 is CASSLAPASVSYEQYF. The CDR3 region has the DNA TGTGCCAGCAGCTTAGCGCCGGCTAGCGTCTCCTACGAGCAGTACTTC. This chain uses TRBV7-2 with TRBJ2-7; TRBD2 is a possible D gene (6 bases). Trimming shortened V by 0 bases and J by 0 bases, and 12 bases separated the two germline ends. The CDR3 is made up of 16 amino acids. Germline V CDR1 and CDR2: SGHTA, FQGNSA.

The chain carries TRBV2 and TRBJ2-7; the D is unclear. Germline V CDR1 and CDR2: SNHLY, FYNNEI. Trimming stripped 8 bases from V and 6 bases from J, with 23 bases between. The CDR3 is made up of 15 amino acids. The CDR3 bases are TGTGCCAGCGTGGAGCCTGGAGCAAAATCGGGCGAGCAGTACTTC. Its translation: CASVEPGAKSGEQYF.

This clonotype has only a few counts. This chain joins TRBV10-1 and TRBJ2-7; TRBD1 matches 9 bases. The germline V gene has CDR1 WNHNN and CDR2 SYGVQD (reference sequence). CDR3 length equals 14 residues. Trimming cost V 2 bases and J 1 base; bases outside gene matches: 0. The DNA of the CDR3 is TGCGCCAGCAGTGAGGGACAGGGGTCCTACGAGCAGTACTTC. Its translation: CASSEGQGSYEQYF.

The CDR3, as DNA: TGTGCCAGCTCACCACGGGGGCAGGGGATTTCGGGGAACACTGAAGCTTTCTTT. This encodes CASSPRGQGISGNTEAFF. J is TRBJ1-1 and V is TRBV18; weak D call: TRBD1 (6 bases). Trimming left V 1 base short and J 1 base short, with 19 bases between. The CDR3 sequence is 18 residues long. Per the germline V gene, CDR1 is KGHSH and CDR2 is LQKENI.

A few counts support this clonotype. The CDR3 sequence is CASSYGTLVSYEQYF. The CDR3, as DNA: TGTGCCAGCAGTTACGGGACATTAGTCTCCTACGAGCAGTACTTC. This rearrangement joins TRBV2 to TRBJ2-7, with D maybe TRBD1 (6 bases). Per the germline V gene, CDR1 is SNHLY and CDR2 is FYNNEI. The CDR3 loop spans 15 amino acids. V was clipped by 5 bases and J by 0 bases, with 14 bases between them.

To note about this clonotype: The junction and the germline gene differ at one end; a read error may be behind it. This chain joins TRBV20-1 and TRBJ1-6; 8 nucleotides agree with TRBD1. The V gene's germline CDR1 is DFQATT and CDR2 SNEGSKA (reference sequence). The CDR3 spans 14 residues. The CDR3 coding sequence is TGCAGTGCTACTTCGACAGGGGCCGATTCTCCCCTCCACTTT. Protein sequence: CSATSTGADSPLHF.

The chain carries TRBV10-1 and TRBJ2-2, with D unresolved. V lost 3 bases and J 4 bases, leaving 12 bases between the germline ends. This CDR3 has 15 amino acids. Germline V gives CDR1 WNHNN, CDR2 SYGVQD (reference sequence). CDR3 in DNA: TGCGCCAGCAGTGAAAGGTCAATGGGCACCGGGGAGCTGTTTTTT. This sequence encodes CASSERSMGTGELFF.

This clonotype turned up a few times. J is TRBJ1-1 and V is TRBV6-2 or TRBV6-3; D is uncertain. The V end lost 7 bases, the J end lost 0 bases, and 12 bases lay between the germline ends. CDR1 is MNHEY, CDR2 SVGEGT, per germline. The CDR3 consists of 14 residues. The CDR3 DNA reads as TGTGCCAGCACCCCGGACGGATTGAACACTGAAGCTTTCTTT. It yields the protein CASTPDGLNTEAFF.

The chain carries TRBV21-1 and TRBJ1-5; the tabulated D call, TRBD1, remains unverified against the DNA. TRBV21-1 is deemed a pseudogene. The CDR3 totals 14 residues. CDR3 bases: TGTGCCAGCAGCCTCTCGGTGGGGGGTCAGCCCCAGCATTTT. This sequence encodes CASSLSVGGQPQHF.

This clonotype has more than one count but fewer than ten. The chain uses TRBV6-5 and TRBJ1-2, with D hard to call. CDR1 and CDR2 from the germline V gene are MNHEY and SVGAGI. CDR3 length equals 16 residues. The ends were cut back, 0 bases at V and 7 bases at J, with 18 bases in the middle. CDR3 nucleotides: TGTGCCAGCAGTTACTCGATGTTTACTTCGACTGGTGGCTACACCTTC. Protein: CASSYSMFTSTGGYTF.

This sequence joins TRBV19 and TRBJ2-4; D gene ambiguous. The CDR3 is 13 amino acids. Trimming pared 8 bases from V and 0 bases from J, leaving 8 bases between. Germline V gene data show CDR1 as LNHDA and CDR2 as SQIVND (reference sequence). The CDR3 DNA follows: TGTGCCAGTGAAACTGGAGCCAAAAACATTCAGTACTTC. Translation: CASETGAKNIQYF.

Concerning this clonotype itself: The junction departs from germline at one end; a sequencing error may be responsible. The V gene is TRBV7-2, the J gene TRBJ2-5; 15 bases agree with TRBD2. The CDR3 totals 17 residues. Germline V gene lookup returns CDR1 SGHTA and CDR2 FQGNSA. CDR3 nucleotides: TGTGCCAGCAGCTTTTGGACTAGCGGGAGGGTCCAAGAGACCCGGTACTTC. Its translation: CASSFWTSGRVQETRYF. Together with reference TRBV7-2 and TRBJ2-5, the CDR3 gives the full variable domain: GAGVSQSPSNKVTEKGKDVELRCDPISGHTALYWYRQSLGQGLEFLIYFQGNSAPDKSGLPSDRFSAERTGGSVSTLTIQRTQQEDSAVYLCASSFWTSGRVQETRYFGPGTRLLVL.

As for this clonotype: Germline and junction disagree at one end, which may indicate a read error. The chain employs TRBV11-2 and TRBJ1-1; a weak D match, TRBD1 (5 bases). From germline, CDR1 is SGHAT and CDR2 FQNNGV. The CDR3 loop spans 13 amino acids. The CDR3 reads CASSFRGNTEPFF. For the CDR3, the DNA is TGTGCCAGCAGCTTTCGGGGGAACACTGAACCTTTCTTT.

This sequence joins TRBV19 and TRBJ2-7, with 8 nucleotides matching TRBD1. This CDR3 contains 14 residues. Trimming took 5 bases from V and 2 from J; bases not matched to a gene: 5. Germline CDR1 reads LNHDA; CDR2 reads SQIVND (reference sequence). CDR3 sequence: CASSATTGAYEQYF. The DNA for the CDR3 is TGTGCCAGTAGTGCAACGACAGGGGCCTACGAGCAGTACTTC. Full variable domain (rest looked up from reference TRBV19 and TRBJ2-7): DGGITQSPKYLFRKEGQNVTLSCEQNLNHDAMYWYRQDPGQGLRLIYYSQIVNDFQKGDIAEGYSVSREKKESFPLTVTSAQKNPTAFYLCASSATTGAYEQYFGPGTRLTVT.

This clonotype was recorded a few times. The DNA for the CDR3 is TGCGCCAGCAGTGCAGCCAGCGGGGGGGCCTTCTTC. Protein product: CASSAASGGAFF. The genes are TRBV10-1 and TRBJ2-1, with 10 bases that match TRBD2. The V gene's germline CDR1 is WNHNN and CDR2 SYGVQD (reference sequence). V shed 4 bases and J 16 bases; nucleotides not matched to a gene: 7. The CDR3 has 12 amino acids.

The V gene is TRBV6-1, the J gene TRBJ2-5; the D gene is possibly TRBD1 (6 bases). CDR1 is MNHNS and CDR2 is SASEGT in the germline V gene. The CDR3 runs 14 residues. Between the trimmed V and J ends, which lost 6 bases and 5 bases, there was a span of 16 bases. Here the CDR3 reads CASSNQGSWETQYF. The CDR3 bases are TGTGCCAGCAGCAACCAGGGGAGTTGGGAGACCCAGTACTTC.